This T cell receptor (beta chain) originates from a study of blood T cell repertoires in COVID-19. Study summary: Researchers got acute and convalescent COVID-19 samples from the United States, Italy and Spain.

The sample holds a few counts of this clone. Germline V gives CDR1 KGHSH, CDR2 LQKENI. The CDR3 covers 14 residues. V lost 3 bases to trimming and J lost 7 bases, with 16 bases between them. The authors' processing: The authors estimated nucleated cell counts from reference gene primer amplification. Profiling relied on immunoSEQ multiplex PCR, and the TCRdb table lists in-frame clones only, not all of them. The DNA gave D and trimming, while V, J and clone size come from that table. The sample includes approximately 110,000 clones, roughly 85% seen only once; the top ten take over 15%. The chain carries TRBV18 and TRBJ2-7; D is perhaps TRBD1 (7 bases). The specimen was peripheral blood. This TCR came from a woman aged 60 to 75 with acute or convalescent COVID-19. Written as DNA, the CDR3 is TGTGCCAGCTCACCCCAGGGGGGCCAAAAAGAGCAGTACTTC. It translates to CASSPQGGQKEQYF.